This entry lists 18 T cell receptor beta chains sequenced from one sample in a study of radiotherapy plus CTLA-4 blockade in lung cancer (dated by TCRdb to the late 2010s). Library preparation was by the immunoSEQ multiplex PCR assay. Here the immuneACCESS table is served through TCRdb, limited to in-frame sequences with V and J called. Missing clones are a known gap in these copies; in checked studies unresolved V genes cover under half, and the rest lacks a known reason. Here the sample has roughly 32,000 clones; 81% occur a single time. The top ten clones comprise approximately 25% of the sample. The sequencing used peripheral blood, collected from a patient treated with radiotherapy plus ipilimumab. All receptors come from a human donor with non-small cell lung cancer that progressed on radiotherapy plus ipilimumab.

This chain connects TRBV7-2 to TRBJ2-7; 7 positions agree with TRBD1. V lost 7 bases and J lost 4; bases outside the gene matches: 22. This CDR3 is 18 amino acids long. Germline lookup yields CDR1 SGHTA and CDR2 FQGNSA. The CDR3 coding sequence is TGTGCCAGCACCTTCGGGACCAACTCGGACAGGCTCACTTACGAGCAGTACTTC. The encoded protein is CASTFGTNSDRLTYEQYF.

The gene calls are TRBV19 and TRBJ1-6; D ambiguous. This CDR3 region has 13 residues. Trimming cost V 8 bases and J 4 bases, with 9 bases left between them. Germline loops: CDR1 LNHDA, CDR2 SQIVND (reference sequence). The CDR3 loop reads CASSRGYNSPLHF. CDR3 sequence (DNA): TGTGCCAGTTCACGGGGTTATAATTCACCCCTCCACTTT.

This clone was picked up one time. The genes are TRBV16 and TRBJ2-1; 7 bases map to TRBD1. Germline V CDR1 and CDR2: KGHSY, FQNENV. The V and J ends lost 1 base and 7 bases, in that order; junction bases with no gene match: 10. The length of the CDR3 is 16 residues. Here the CDR3 reads CASSQWGDRAGNEQFF. CDR3 in DNA: TGTGCCAGCAGCCAATGGGGAGACAGGGCCGGGAATGAGCAGTTCTTC. The variable domain in full, completed from reference TRBV16 and TRBJ2-1, reads GEEVAQTPKHLVRGEGQKAKLYCAPIKGHSYVFWYQQVLKNEFKFLISFQNENVFDETGMPKERFSAKCLPNSPCSLEIQATKLEDSAVYFCASSQWGDRAGNEQFFGPGTRLTVL.

The J gene is TRBJ1-1, the V gene TRBV7-9, with 10 bases fitting TRBD1. Germline V CDR1 and CDR2: SEHNR, FQNEAQ (reference sequence). J lost 5 bases, V lost 4 bases, and 13 bases had no gene match. CDR3 length equals 17 residues. CDR3 DNA sequence: TGTGCCAGCAGCTGGGGGACAGGGGATGGGGTCGCGACTGAAGCTTTCTTT. Its translation: CASSWGTGDGVATEAFF.

V usage is TRBV19 and J usage is TRBJ1-1; D perhaps matches TRBD1 (6 bases). The CDR3 spans 16 residues. Germline V gene sequence: CDR1 LNHDA, CDR2 SQIVND (reference sequence). V was clipped by 6 bases and J by 5 bases, with 22 bases between them. The CDR3 here is CASSGLVGGRGTEAFF. The CDR3 coding sequence is TGTGCCAGTAGCGGCTTAGTCGGGGGGCGAGGTACTGAAGCTTTCTTT.

The chain has TRBV25-1 and TRBJ1-3; D may be TRBD1 (6 bases). Per germline, CDR1 MGHDK and CDR2 SYGVNS. This CDR3 is 17 amino acids long. V was clipped by 5 bases and J by 0 bases, with 17 bases between them. CDR3 amino acids: CASSTRQDPASGNTIYF. In DNA form, the CDR3 reads TGTGCCAGCAGTACACGACAGGACCCCGCCTCTGGAAACACCATATATTTT.

The V and J genes are TRBV4-1 and TRBJ1-2; 7 nucleotides agree with TRBD1. The V gene end was trimmed by 5 bases and the J gene end by 2 bases; junction bases not matched to a gene: 2. CDR1 and CDR2 (germline): MGHRA, YSYEKL. The CDR3 extends over 13 amino acids. DNA of the CDR3: TGCGCCAGCAGCACAGGGGAAAACTATGGCTACACCTTC. As protein: CASSTGENYGYTF.

The rearrangement uses TRBV10-3 and TRBJ2-5; 7 nucleotides agree with TRBD2. This CDR3 has 14 amino acids. The trim removed 0 bases at V and 5 bases at J, leaving 3 bases unmatched. The germline CDR1 and CDR2 sequences are ENHRY and SYGVKD. The CDR3 region is CAISESTSWETQYF. The CDR3 nucleotides read TGTGCCATCAGTGAGTCGACTAGCTGGGAGACCCAGTACTTC.

The J gene is TRBJ2-7, the V gene TRBV27; TRBD1 is a possible D gene (6 bases). Between the trimmed V and J ends, which lost 6 bases and 1 base, there was a span of 10 bases. Germline assignment: CDR1 MNHEY and CDR2 SMNVEV (reference sequence). CDR3 length: 13 amino acids. The CDR3 is CASSLQGSYEQYF. For the CDR3, the DNA is TGTGCCAGCAGCTTACAGGGTTCCTACGAGCAGTACTTC.

The chain employs TRBV7-2 and TRBJ1-2; D is possibly TRBD1 (6 bases). The germline gives CDR1 SGHTA, CDR2 FQGNSA. The CDR3 totals 15 residues. V lost 3 bases and J lost 0, with 11 bases in between. The CDR3 bases are TGTGCCAGCAGCTTGGGACAAGTCCCTAACTATGGCTACACCTTC. It yields the protein CASSLGQVPNYGYTF.

The rearrangement joins TRBV7-2 to TRBJ1-1; D unresolved. V was cut by 5 bases and J by 1 base, with 11 bases left in between. The CDR3 runs to 14 residues. CDR1 and CDR2 from the germline V gene are SGHTA and FQGNSA. This CDR3 is CASSPPYRNTEAFF. The CDR3 nucleotides are TGTGCCAGCAGCCCCCCATACAGGAACACTGAAGCTTTCTTT.

The rearrangement joins TRBV14 to TRBJ1-6; TRBD1 aligns across 11 bases. Germline lookup yields CDR1 SGHDN and CDR2 FVKESK. The CDR3 contains 18 residues. Germline trimming cut 6 bases from V and 4 bases from J; bases unmatched to any gene: 11. The CDR3 spells CASSHLRDRGSYNSPLHF. Written as DNA, the CDR3 is TGTGCCAGCAGTCACCTCCGGGACAGGGGGTCTTATAATTCACCCCTCCACTTT.

V and J are TRBV11-2 and TRBJ1-4; the D gene is possibly TRBD1 (5 bases). The length of the CDR3 is 14 residues. Looked up from germline, CDR1 is SGHAT and CDR2 is FQNNGV. The V gene lost 1 base and the J gene lost 5 bases, with 8 bases spanning the gap. Here the CDR3 reads CASSLGSGNEKLFF. For the CDR3, the DNA is TGTGCCAGCAGCTTAGGTTCAGGGAATGAAAAACTGTTTTTT.

The CDR3, as DNA: TGCGCCAGCCGCCGCAACAGGGATATAATCTCTAGCACAGATACGCAGTATTTT. This codes for CASRRNRDIISSTDTQYF. The chain joins TRBV4-3 to TRBJ2-3, with D possibly being TRBD1 (6 bases). Between the trimmed V and J ends, which lost 8 bases and 0 bases, there was a span of 24 bases. The CDR3 extends over 18 amino acids. Germline V gene sequence: CDR1 LGHNA, CDR2 YSLEER.

The chain combines TRBV6-1 with TRBJ2-2, with D tentatively TRBD1 (7 bases). Trimming cost V 2 bases and J 3 bases, with 16 bases left between them. Germline V gene data show CDR1 as MNHNS and CDR2 as SASEGT. The CDR3 has 17 residues. This CDR3 is CASSESGGGMDTGELFF. The CDR3 DNA follows: TGTGCCAGCAGTGAATCCGGAGGGGGCATGGACACCGGGGAGCTGTTTTTT.

Only a few counts were recorded for this clone. V gene TRBV2 combines with J gene TRBJ1-2; 8 bases fit TRBD1. The trim removed 6 bases at V and 7 bases at J, leaving 13 bases unmatched. Germline V gene lookup returns CDR1 SNHLY and CDR2 FYNNEI. This CDR3 has 15 amino acids. The CDR3 coding sequence is TGTGCCAGCAGGGGCCTACAGGGGGACGGACGTGGCTACACCTTC. This translates into CASRGLQGDGRGYTF.

On this clone: The sample contains more than one DNA sequence encoding this CDR3. The chain joins TRBV4-1 to TRBJ1-2; D gene ambiguous. CDR3 length equals 15 residues. Trimming took 0 bases from V and 2 from J, leaving 10 bases between them. CDR1 MGHRA and CDR2 YSYEKL come from the germline V gene. The DNA for the CDR3 is TGCGCCAGCAGCCAAGATCAGACACCAAACTATGGCTACACCTTC. It is translated as CASSQDQTPNYGYTF.

The J gene is TRBJ2-3, the V gene TRBV11-1; TRBD2 matches at 11 bases. J lost 2 bases, V lost 5 bases, and 6 bases had no gene match. The germline CDR1 and CDR2 sequences are SGHAT and FQDESV (reference sequence). The CDR3 totals 16 residues. This CDR3 is CASSLSGGGYTDTQYF. As DNA, the CDR3 is TGTGCCAGCAGCCTTAGCGGGGGGGGGTACACAGATACGCAGTATTTT.